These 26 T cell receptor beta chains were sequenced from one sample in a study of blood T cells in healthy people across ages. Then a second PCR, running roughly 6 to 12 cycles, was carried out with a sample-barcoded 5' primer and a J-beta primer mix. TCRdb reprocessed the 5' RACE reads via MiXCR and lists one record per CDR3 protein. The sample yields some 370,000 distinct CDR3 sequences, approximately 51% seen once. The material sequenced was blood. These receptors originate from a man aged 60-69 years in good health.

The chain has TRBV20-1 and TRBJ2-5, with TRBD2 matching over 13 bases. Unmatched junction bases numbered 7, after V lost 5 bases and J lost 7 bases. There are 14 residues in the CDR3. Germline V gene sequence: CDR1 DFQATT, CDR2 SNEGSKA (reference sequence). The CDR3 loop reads CSAPTSGGAGTQYF. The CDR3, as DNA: TGCAGTGCTCCTACTAGCGGGGGGGCCGGGACCCAGTACTTC.

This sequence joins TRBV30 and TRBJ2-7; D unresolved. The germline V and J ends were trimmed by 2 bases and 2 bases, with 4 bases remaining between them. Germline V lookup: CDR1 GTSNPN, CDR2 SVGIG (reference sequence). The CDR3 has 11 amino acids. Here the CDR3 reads CAWSRTYEQYF. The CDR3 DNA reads TGTGCCTGGAGTCGGACCTACGAGCAGTACTTC.

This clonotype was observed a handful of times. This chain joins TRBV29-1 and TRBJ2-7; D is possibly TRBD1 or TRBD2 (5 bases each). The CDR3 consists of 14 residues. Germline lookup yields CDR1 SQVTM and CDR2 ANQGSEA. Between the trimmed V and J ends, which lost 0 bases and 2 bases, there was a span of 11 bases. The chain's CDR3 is CSVEDWDPAYEQYF. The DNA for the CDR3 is TGCAGCGTTGAAGATTGGGACCCTGCCTACGAGCAGTACTTC.

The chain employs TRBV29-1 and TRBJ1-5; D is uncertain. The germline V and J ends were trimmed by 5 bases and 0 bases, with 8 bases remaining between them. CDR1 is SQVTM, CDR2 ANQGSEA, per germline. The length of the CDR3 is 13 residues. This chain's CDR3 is CSVFRDSNQPQHF. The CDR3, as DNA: TGCAGCGTTTTCCGGGATAGCAATCAGCCCCAGCATTTT.

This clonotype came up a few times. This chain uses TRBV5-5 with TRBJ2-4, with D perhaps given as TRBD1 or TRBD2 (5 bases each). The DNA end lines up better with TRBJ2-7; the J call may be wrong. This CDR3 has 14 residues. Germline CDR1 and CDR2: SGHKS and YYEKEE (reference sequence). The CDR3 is CASSYQGVRNEQYF. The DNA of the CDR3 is TGTGCCAGCAGCTACCAGGGAGTTCGAAACGAGCAGTACTTC.

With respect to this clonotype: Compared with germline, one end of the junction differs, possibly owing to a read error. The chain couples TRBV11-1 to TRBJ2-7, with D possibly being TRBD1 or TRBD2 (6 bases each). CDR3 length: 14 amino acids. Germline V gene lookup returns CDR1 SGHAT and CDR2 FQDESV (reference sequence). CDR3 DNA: TGTGCCAACAGCGACGGGGGCGACTCCTACGAGCAGTACTTC. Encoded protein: CANSDGGDSYEQYF. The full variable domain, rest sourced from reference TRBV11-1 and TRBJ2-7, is EAEVAQSPRYKITEKSQAVAFWCDPISGHATLYWYRQILGQGPELLVQFQDESVVDDSQLPKDRFSAERLKGVDSTLKIQPAELGDSAMYLCANSDGGDSYEQYFGPGTRLTVT.

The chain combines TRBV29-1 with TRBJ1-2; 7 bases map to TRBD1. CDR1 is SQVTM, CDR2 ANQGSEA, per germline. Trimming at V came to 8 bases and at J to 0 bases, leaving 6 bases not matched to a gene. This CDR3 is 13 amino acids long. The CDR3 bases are TGCAGCTATTCAGGGGGAGCTAACTATGGCTACACCTTC. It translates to CSYSGGANYGYTF.

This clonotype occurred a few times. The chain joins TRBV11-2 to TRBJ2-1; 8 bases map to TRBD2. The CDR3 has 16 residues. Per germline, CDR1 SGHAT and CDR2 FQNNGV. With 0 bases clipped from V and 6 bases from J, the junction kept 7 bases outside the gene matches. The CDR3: CASSLDRAGGFNEQFF. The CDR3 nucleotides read TGTGCCAGCAGCTTAGATCGGGCGGGGGGATTCAATGAGCAGTTCTTC.

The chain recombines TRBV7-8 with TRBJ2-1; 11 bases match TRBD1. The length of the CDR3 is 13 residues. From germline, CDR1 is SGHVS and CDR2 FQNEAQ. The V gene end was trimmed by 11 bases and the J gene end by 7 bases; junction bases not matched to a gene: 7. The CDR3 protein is CAWTGGGGNEQFF. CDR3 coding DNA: TGTGCCTGGACAGGGGGCGGTGGTAATGAGCAGTTCTTC.

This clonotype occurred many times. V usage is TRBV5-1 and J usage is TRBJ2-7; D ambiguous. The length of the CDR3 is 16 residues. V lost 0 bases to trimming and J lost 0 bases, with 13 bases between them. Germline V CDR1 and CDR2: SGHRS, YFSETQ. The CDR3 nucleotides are TGCGCCAGCAGCTTGGCCCCCCGGCGAAACTCCTACGAGCAGTACTTC. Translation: CASSLAPRRNSYEQYF. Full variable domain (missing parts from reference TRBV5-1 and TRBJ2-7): KAGVTQTPRYLIKTRGQQVTLSCSPISGHRSVSWYQQTPGQGLQFLFEYFSETQRNKGNFPGRFSGRQFSNSRSEMNVSTLELGDSALYLCASSLAPRRNSYEQYFGPGTRLTVT.

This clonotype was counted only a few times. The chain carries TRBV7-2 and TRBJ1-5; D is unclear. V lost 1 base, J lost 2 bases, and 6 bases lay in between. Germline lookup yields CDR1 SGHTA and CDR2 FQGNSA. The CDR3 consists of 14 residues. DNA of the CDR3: TGTGCCAGCAGCTTAGAGGGTGGCAATCAGCCCCAGCATTTT. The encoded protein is CASSLEGGNQPQHF.

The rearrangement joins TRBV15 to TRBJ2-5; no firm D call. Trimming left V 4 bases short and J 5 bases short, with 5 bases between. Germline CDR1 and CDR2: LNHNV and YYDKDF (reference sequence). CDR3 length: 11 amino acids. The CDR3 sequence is CATSIQETQYF. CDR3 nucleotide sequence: TGTGCCACCAGCATCCAGGAGACCCAGTACTTC. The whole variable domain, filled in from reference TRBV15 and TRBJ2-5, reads DAMVIQNPRYQVTQFGKPVTLSCSQTLNHNVMYWYQQKSSQAPKLLFHYYDKDFNNEADTPDNFQSRRPNTSFCFLDIRSPGLGDTAMYLCATSIQETQYFGPGTRLLVL.

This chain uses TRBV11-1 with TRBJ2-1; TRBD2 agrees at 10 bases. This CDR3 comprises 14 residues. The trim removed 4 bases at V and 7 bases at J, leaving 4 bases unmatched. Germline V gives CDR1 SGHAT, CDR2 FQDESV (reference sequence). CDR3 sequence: CASSSRTSGNEQFF. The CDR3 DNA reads TGTGCCAGCAGCTCGCGGACTAGCGGAAATGAGCAGTTCTTC.

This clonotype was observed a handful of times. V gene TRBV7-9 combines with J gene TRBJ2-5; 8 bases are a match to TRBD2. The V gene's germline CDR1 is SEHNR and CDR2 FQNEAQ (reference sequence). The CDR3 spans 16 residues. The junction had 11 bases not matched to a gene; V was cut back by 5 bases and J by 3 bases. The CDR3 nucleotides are TGTGCCAGCAGCCCTTTGGCTAGCGGGCGCAAAGAGACCCAGTACTTC. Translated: CASSPLASGRKETQYF. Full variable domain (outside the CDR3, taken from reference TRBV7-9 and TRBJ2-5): DTGVSQNPRHKITKRGQNVTFRCDPISEHNRLYWYRQTLGQGPEFLTYFQNEAQLEKSRLLSDRFSAERPKGSFSTLEIQRTEQGDSAMYLCASSPLASGRKETQYFGPGTRLLVL.

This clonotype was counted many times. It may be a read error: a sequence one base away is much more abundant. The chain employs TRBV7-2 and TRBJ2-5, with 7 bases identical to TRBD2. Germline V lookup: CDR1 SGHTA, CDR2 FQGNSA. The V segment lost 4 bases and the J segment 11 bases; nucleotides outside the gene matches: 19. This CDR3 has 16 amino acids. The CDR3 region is CASSSVAGGTYNEQYF. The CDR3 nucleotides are TGTGCCAGCAGCTCCGTAGCGGGTGGAACTTACAATGAGCAGTACTTC.

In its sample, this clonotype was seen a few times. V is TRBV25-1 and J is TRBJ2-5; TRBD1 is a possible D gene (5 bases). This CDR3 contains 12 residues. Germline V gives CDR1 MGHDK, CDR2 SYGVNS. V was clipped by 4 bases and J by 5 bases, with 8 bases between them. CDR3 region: CASSGGWETQYF. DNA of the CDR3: TGTGCCAGCAGTGGGGGCTGGGAGACCCAGTACTTC.

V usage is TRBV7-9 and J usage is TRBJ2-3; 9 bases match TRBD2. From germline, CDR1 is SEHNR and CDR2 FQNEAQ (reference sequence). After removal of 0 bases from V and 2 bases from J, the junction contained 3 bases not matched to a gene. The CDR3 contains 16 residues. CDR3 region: CASSLALAGFTDTQYF. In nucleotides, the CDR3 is TGTGCCAGCAGCTTAGCCCTAGCGGGGTTCACAGATACGCAGTATTTT.

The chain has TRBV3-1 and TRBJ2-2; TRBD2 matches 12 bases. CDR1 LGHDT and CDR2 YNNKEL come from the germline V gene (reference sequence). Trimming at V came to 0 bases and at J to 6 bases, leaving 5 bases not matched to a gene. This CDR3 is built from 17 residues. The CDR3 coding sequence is TGTGCCAGCAGCCAAGAAGCACTAGCGGGGGGCCCCGGGGAGCTGTTTTTT. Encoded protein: CASSQEALAGGPGELFF.

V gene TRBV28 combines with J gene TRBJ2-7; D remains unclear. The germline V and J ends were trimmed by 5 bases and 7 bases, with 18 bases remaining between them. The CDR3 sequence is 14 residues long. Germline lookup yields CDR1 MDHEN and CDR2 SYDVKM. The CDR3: CASSPARRSSEQYF. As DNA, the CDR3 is TGTGCCAGCAGTCCGGCGAGGCGCTCCTCTGAGCAGTACTTC.

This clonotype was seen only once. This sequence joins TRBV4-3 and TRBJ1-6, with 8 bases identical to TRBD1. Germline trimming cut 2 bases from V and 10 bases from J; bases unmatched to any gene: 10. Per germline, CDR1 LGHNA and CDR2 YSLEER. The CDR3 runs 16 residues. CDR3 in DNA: TGCGCCAGCAGCCAACAATCAGGGGGCGCGGGATCACCCCTCCACTTT. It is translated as CASSQQSGGAGSPLHF.

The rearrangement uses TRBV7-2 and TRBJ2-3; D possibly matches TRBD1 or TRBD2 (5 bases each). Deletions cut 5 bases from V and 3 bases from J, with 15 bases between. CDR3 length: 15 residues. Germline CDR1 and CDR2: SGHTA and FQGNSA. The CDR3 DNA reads TGTGCCAGCAGCCCCCGGGGCACGCAGACAGATACGCAGTATTTT. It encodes CASSPRGTQTDTQYF.

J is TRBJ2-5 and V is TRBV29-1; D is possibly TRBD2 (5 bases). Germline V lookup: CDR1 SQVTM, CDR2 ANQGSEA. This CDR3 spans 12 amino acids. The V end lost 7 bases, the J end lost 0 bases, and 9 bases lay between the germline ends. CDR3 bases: TGCAGCGCTAGCTCCTACCAAGAGACCCAGTACTTC. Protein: CSASSYQETQYF.

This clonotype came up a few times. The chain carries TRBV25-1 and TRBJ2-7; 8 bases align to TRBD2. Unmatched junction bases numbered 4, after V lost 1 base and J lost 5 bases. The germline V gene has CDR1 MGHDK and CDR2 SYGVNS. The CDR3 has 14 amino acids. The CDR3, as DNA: TGTGCCAGCAGTGAATGGACCGGGGGGGACGAGCAGTACTTC. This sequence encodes CASSEWTGGDEQYF.

The CDR3 loop is CASSSGRFTYEQYF. The DNA for the CDR3 is TGTGCCAGCAGCTCCGGACGGTTCACCTACGAGCAGTACTTC. This rearrangement joins TRBV7-8 to TRBJ2-4, with no clear D. The DNA matches TRBJ2-7 better at its end, which makes the J call doubtful. This CDR3 region has 14 residues. Looked up from germline, CDR1 is SGHVS and CDR2 is FQNEAQ.

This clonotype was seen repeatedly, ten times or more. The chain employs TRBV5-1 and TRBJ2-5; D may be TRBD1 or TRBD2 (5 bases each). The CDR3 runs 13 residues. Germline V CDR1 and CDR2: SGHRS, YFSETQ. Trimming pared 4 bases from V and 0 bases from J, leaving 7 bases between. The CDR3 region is CASSVGHQETQYF. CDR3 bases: TGCGCCAGCAGCGTGGGACACCAAGAGACCCAGTACTTC.

DNA of the CDR3: TGTGCCAGCAGCACGGGGGGTCGAAGGGGGATGAACACCGGGGAGCTGTTTTTT. Residues: CASSTGGRRGMNTGELFF. This chain links TRBV7-6 with TRBJ2-2; possible D gene TRBD2, 7 bases. Trimming removed 5 bases from V and 1 base from J, with 20 bases in between. The CDR3 covers 18 residues. Germline V gene sequence: CDR1 SGHVS, CDR2 FNYEAQ.